The 12 T cell receptor beta chains below all came from one sample that was sequenced in a study of cytomegalovirus exposure and HLA in healthy donors. The PCR made use of 60 Vbeta and 13 Jbeta primers. Produced via immunoSEQ multiplex PCR; TCRdb's table is partial and in-frame only. Of about 120,000 clones detected, about 80% appear once; the ten largest clones hold 12%. Specimen: PBMCs. These receptors came from a woman aged 40 to 55 in good health and CMV-seropositive.

This clone has only one observation. CDR3 sequence reads: CASSLERGTEAFF. The CDR3 DNA is TGTGCCAGCAGCCTTGAACGGGGCACTGAAGCTTTCTTT. The chain links TRBV14 to TRBJ1-1; D remains ambiguous. Trimming left V 4 bases short and J 4 bases short, with 10 bases between. This CDR3 has 13 amino acids. Germline-derived CDR1 and CDR2 are SGHDN and FVKESK. Full variable domain (missing parts from reference TRBV14 and TRBJ1-1): EAGVTQFPSHSVIEKGQTVTLRCDPISGHDNLYWYRRVMGKEIKFLLHFVKESKQDESGMPNNRFLAERTGGTYSTLKVQPAELEDSGVYFCASSLERGTEAFFGQGTRLTVV.

This clone was seen only a few times. The chain joins TRBV6-6 to TRBJ1-5, with D hard to call. The germline gives CDR1 MNHNY, CDR2 SVGAGI (reference sequence). CDR3 length equals 15 residues. Trimming pared 3 bases from V and 4 bases from J, leaving 13 bases between. CDR3 nucleotides: TGTGCCAGCAGTTATTCGAGAGAACCTAATCAGCCCCAGCATTTT. It codes for CASSYSREPNQPQHF.

This chain links TRBV5-1 with TRBJ1-5; D may be TRBD1 (5 bases). Between the trimmed V and J ends, which lost 7 bases and 5 bases, there was a span of 16 bases. The CDR3 covers 14 residues. Germline assignment: CDR1 SGHRS and CDR2 YFSETQ. In DNA form, the CDR3 reads TGCGCCAGCGCCGTATCACCGGGGGATCAGCCCCAGCATTTT. As protein: CASAVSPGDQPQHF.

The chain carries TRBV7-2 and TRBJ1-3; perhaps TRBD1 as D (5 bases). V was trimmed by 9 bases and J by 0 bases, leaving 15 bases between them. The germline V gene encodes CDR1 SGHTA and CDR2 FQGNSA. The CDR3 spans 15 residues. The CDR3 DNA reads TGTGCCAGTAGGGGAGGGATAAGCTCTGGAAACACCATATATTTT. As protein: CASRGGISSGNTIYF.

The rearrangement joins TRBV15 to TRBJ1-2; D might be TRBD1 (5 bases). CDR1 and CDR2 from the germline V gene are LNHNV and YYDKDF (reference sequence). The CDR3 length is 14 residues. The V and J ends lost 5 bases and 8 bases respectively, with 18 bases between them. CDR3 sequence: CATSRGGFRGGYTF. In DNA, the CDR3 is TGTGCCACCAGCCGGGGAGGGTTTCGGGGGGGCTACACCTTC.

The gene calls are TRBV9 and TRBJ1-4; 7 bases fit TRBD1. In germline, CDR1 is SGDLS, CDR2 YYNGEE. Losses at the gene ends were 7 bases for V and 7 bases for J; bases not matched to a gene: 7. The CDR3 spans 13 residues. This CDR3 is CASSDREGEKLFF. The CDR3 DNA follows: TGTGCCAGCTCTGACAGGGAAGGTGAAAAACTGTTTTTT.

Notes on this clone: The junction differs from germline at one of its ends, possibly a read error. Different DNA sequences within this sample yield the same CDR3. The V gene is TRBV5-1, the J gene TRBJ1-1, with D maybe TRBD1 (5 bases). Looked up from germline, CDR1 is SGHRS and CDR2 is YFSETQ. This CDR3 contains 13 residues. In DNA, the CDR3 is TGCGCCAGCAGCGTTCAGGGTGACACTGAAGCCTTCTTT. Amino acids: CASSVQGDTEAFF.

The chain carries TRBV7-9 and TRBJ1-2; no clear D gene. The CDR3 runs to 14 residues. CDR1 is SEHNR and CDR2 is FQNEAQ in the germline V gene (reference sequence). V lost 3 bases, J lost 3 bases, and 11 bases lay in between. CDR3 in amino acids: CASSLISNHYGYTF. CDR3 sequence (DNA): TGTGCCAGCAGCTTGATAAGCAACCACTATGGCTACACCTTC. The complete variable domain, with remaining parts taken from reference TRBV7-9 and TRBJ1-2, reads DTGVSQNPRHKITKRGQNVTFRCDPISEHNRLYWYRQTLGQGPEFLTYFQNEAQLEKSRLLSDRFSAERPKGSFSTLEIQRTEQGDSAMYLCASSLISNHYGYTFGSGTRLTVV.

The J gene is TRBJ1-4, the V gene TRBV29-1; D remains unclear. V was clipped by 8 bases and J by 0 bases, with 10 bases between them. Germline V gene lookup returns CDR1 SQVTM and CDR2 ANQGSEA. The CDR3 covers 13 residues. The CDR3 region has the DNA TGCAGCTTCACGAGGGCAACTAATGAAAAACTGTTTTTT. This translates into CSFTRATNEKLFF.

The chain links TRBV4-1 to TRBJ2-5; D may be TRBD1 (5 bases). V lost 2 bases, J lost 1 base, and 5 bases lay in between. The CDR3 totals 13 residues. Germline CDR1 MGHRA, CDR2 YSYEKL. The DNA of the CDR3 is TGCGCCAGCAGCCAAAGGGGCCAAGAGACCCAGTACTTC. It yields the protein CASSQRGQETQYF.

The rearrangement uses TRBV7-6 and TRBJ1-5; 7 bases are shared with TRBD1. Germline-derived CDR1 and CDR2 are SGHVS and FNYEAQ. The CDR3 has 15 amino acids. The V segment lost 5 bases and the J segment 4 bases; nucleotides outside the gene matches: 8. The CDR3 reads CASSRRTGENQPQHF. DNA of the CDR3: TGTGCCAGCAGCCGTCGGACAGGCGAAAATCAGCCCCAGCATTTT.

The chain links TRBV25-1 to TRBJ1-2, with a tentative D call TRBD1 (6 bases). This CDR3 has 17 residues. Germline-derived CDR1 and CDR2 are MGHDK and SYGVNS. The V end was cut by 2 bases, the J end by 3 bases, with 19 bases between. Here the CDR3 reads CASSELAGGAVDYGYTF. The CDR3 coding sequence is TGTGCCAGCAGTGAACTCGCCGGGGGGGCGGTTGACTATGGCTACACCTTC.